Listed below are T cell receptor beta chains from one sample, sequenced in a study of cytomegalovirus exposure and HLA in healthy donors. Assay: immunoSEQ multiplex PCR; the TCRdb copy retains only in-frame clones and omits some. The sample contains about 120,000 clones, approximately 80% of which appear only once. Sequenced material: PBMCs. The receptors originated from a man aged 18 to 30 in good health and CMV-seropositive. Both conserved end residues are part of each CDR3. D genes are given only for firm matches. Part of the rows lack a size; the others show once, few, many or a class for expanded clones.

cdr3_aa,cdr3_nt,v_call,cdr3_length,j_call,clone_size,d_call
CASSLVDRVNTEAFF,TGTGCCAGCAGCTTAGTGGACAGGGTGAACACTGAAGCTTTCTTT,TRBV7-8,15,TRBJ1-1,-,TRBD1
CASSASSGGSTDTQYF,TGTGCCAGCAGCGCCTCTAGCGGGGGGAGCACAGATACGCAGTATTTT,TRBV7-9,16,TRBJ2-3,few,TRBD2
CAWSVSMNTEAFF,TGTGCCTGGAGTGTATCCATGAACACTGAAGCTTTCTTT,TRBV30,13,TRBJ1-1,few,-
CASSLARLPSYEQYF,TGTGCCAGCAGCTTGGCCAGACTCCCCTCCTACGAGCAGTACTTC,TRBV5-6,15,TRBJ2-7,-,-
CASSGQWNTEAFF,TGTGCCAGCAGTGGTCAGTGGAACACTGAAGCTTTCTTT,TRBV25-1,13,TRBJ1-1,-,-
CASSIALGTAYEQYF,TGTGCCAGTAGTATAGCCCTCGGGACAGCCTACGAGCAGTACTTC,TRBV19,15,TRBJ2-7,-,TRBD1
CASSPQQTGANYGYTF,TGTGCCAGCTCACCACAGCAGACAGGGGCGAACTATGGCTACACCTTC,TRBV18,16,TRBJ1-2,-,TRBD1
CASSDNGTPNTEAFF,TGTGCCAGCAGTGATAACGGGACACCGAACACTGAAGCTTTCTTT,TRBV2,15,TRBJ1-1,-,-
CAISEVEGGTEAFF,TGTGCCATCAGTGAGGTTGAAGGGGGCACTGAAGCTTTCTTT,TRBV10-3,14,TRBJ1-1,-,-
CAISAGVFYPHKHIQYF,TGTGCCATCAGCGCGGGGGTTTTCTACCCGCATAAGCACATTCAGTACTTC,TRBV10-3,17,TRBJ2-4,-,TRBD2
CASPRQTDANYGYTF,TGTGCCAGCCCGAGACAGACTGATGCTAACTATGGCTACACCTTC,TRBV6-1,15,TRBJ1-2,-,-
CASSDLGQGWVQYF,TGTGCCAGCAGTGACCTCGGACAGGGGTGGGTCCAGTACTTC,TRBV25-1,14,TRBJ2-5,-,TRBD1
CASTRAGGYGYTF,TGTGCCAGCACCCGGGCAGGGGGCTATGGCTACACCTTC,TRBV11-2,13,TRBJ1-2,-,TRBD1
CASSLGVNNEQFF,TGTGCCAGCAGCTTAGGTGTCAACAATGAGCAGTTCTTC,TRBV11-2,13,TRBJ2-1,-,-
CASSESGISYNEQFF,TGTGCCAGCAGCGAGAGCGGGATCTCCTACAATGAGCAGTTCTTC,TRBV9,15,TRBJ2-1,-,TRBD2
CAISERDYNEQFF,TGTGCCATCAGTGAGCGGGACTACAATGAGCAGTTCTTC,TRBV10-3,13,TRBJ2-1,-,-
CSSSRLAGGSSYNEQFF,TGTTCCAGCAGCCGACTAGCGGGGGGGAGCTCCTACAATGAGCAGTTCTTC,TRBV7-9,17,TRBJ2-1,-,TRBD2
CASKNLQGAPGKLFF,TGTGCCAGCAAAAATTTACAGGGGGCGCCGGGAAAACTGTTTTTT,TRBV6-5,15,TRBJ1-4,-,TRBD1
CARGFPPSGGPKETQYF,TGTGCCCGGGGCTTCCCGCCTAGCGGGGGGCCCAAAGAGACCCAGTACTTC,TRBV30,17,TRBJ2-5,-,TRBD2
CASSLVRGQAEAFF,TGTGCCAGCAGCTTAGTCAGGGGGCAGGCTGAAGCTTTCTTT,TRBV7-2,14,TRBJ1-1,-,TRBD1
CASSYWAGEHSPLHF,TGTGCCAGCAGCTACTGGGCAGGGGAACATTCACCCCTCCACTTT,TRBV5-4,15,TRBJ1-6,-,-
CASRGGTGGEKLFF,TGTGCCAGCAGGGGAGGGACAGGGGGCGAAAAACTGTTTTTT,TRBV6-5,14,TRBJ1-4,-,TRBD1
CASSIGGGQGLSGNTIYF,TGTGCCAGCAGTATAGGGGGCGGCCAGGGCCTCTCTGGAAACACCATATATTTT,TRBV13,18,TRBJ1-3,-,TRBD1
CASSSGTVQFF,TGTGCCAGCAGTTCCGGGACAGTTCAGTTCTTC,TRBV27,11,TRBJ2-1,-,TRBD1
CASSPPGEGTEAFF,TGCGCCAGCAGCCCCCCGGGGGAGGGCACTGAAGCTTTCTTT,TRBV4-1,14,TRBJ1-1,-,-
CASSVAGSPTYEQYF,TGTGCCAGCAGCGTAGCAGGGTCTCCAACCTACGAGCAGTACTTC,TRBV9,15,TRBJ2-7,-,-
CASRGPFSSVYNEQFF,TGTGCCAGCAGGGGACCCTTTTCTAGCGTATACAATGAGCAGTTCTTC,TRBV28,16,TRBJ2-1,-,-
CASRVGRTNEKLFF,TGTGCCAGCAGGGTTGGGCGAACTAATGAAAAACTGTTTTTT,TRBV6-1,14,TRBJ1-4,-,-
CASSQEGLMNTEAFF,TGCGCCAGCAGCCAAGAGGGACTGATGAACACTGAAGCTTTCTTT,TRBV4-1,15,TRBJ1-1,-,-
CASSSGLGPYEQYF,TGTGCCAGTAGTTCGGGACTGGGCCCCTACGAGCAGTACTTC,TRBV19,14,TRBJ2-7,few,-
CASSHGALITDTQYF,TGTGCCAGCAGCCATGGGGCCTTAATCACAGATACGCAGTATTTT,TRBV7-9,15,TRBJ2-3,few,-
CASRIGGTYSNQPQHF,TGTGCCAGCAGAATCGGCGGGACTTATAGCAATCAGCCCCAGCATTTT,TRBV27,16,TRBJ1-5,-,-
CASSWGTGDGYTF,TGCGCCAGCAGCTGGGGGACAGGGGACGGCTACACCTTC,TRBV5-1,13,TRBJ1-2,-,TRBD1
CASSSRGANYNEQFF,TGTGCCAGCAGTTCCCGGGGGGCCAACTACAATGAGCAGTTCTTC,TRBV6-4,15,TRBJ2-1,-,-